A single T cell receptor beta chain is shown here with its context. For each subset, genomic DNA was distributed in equal portions over several immunoSEQ plates. Sequenced by immunoSEQ multiplex PCR; TCRdb stores in-frame clones only, minus some. The repertoire consists of about 470,000 clones, with around 79% occurring once and the leading ten covering over 10%. The CDR3 totals 15 residues. Germline V lookup: CDR1 SGHTA, CDR2 FQGNSA. The V gene lost 0 bases and the J gene lost 5 bases, with 11 bases spanning the gap. This specimen belongs to a study of shared clonotypes between healthy human individuals. Donors comprised healthy HIV-negative adults lacking recent acute infections or vaccinations. Caucasian adults residing in Nashville, Tennessee made up all the donors. The study used about 84 million PBMCs per unsorted sample for genomic DNA.

Material: PBMCs. This TCR derives from a woman aged 40 to 50 in good health. Some clones in this sample may be carry-over from other donors' samples. The rearrangement links TRBV7-2 to TRBJ1-5; D gene ambiguous. CDR3 bases: TGTGCCAGCAGCTTAGCGGTGGGGTTGTATCAGCCCCAGCATTTT. It codes for CASSLAVGLYQPQHF.